Many counts were recorded for the clone carrying this TCR beta chain. This entry is derived from a study of T cells in Graves' hyperthyroidism and ophthalmopathy. Amplification targeted TCR beta CDR3 regions from RNA transcripts. Carried out on the TCR CDR3, a first-round RT-PCR used the HTBI primer set. TCRdb re-analysed the multiplex PCR reads in MiXCR, keeping a single row per CDR3 protein. The data hold around 350,000 distinct CDR3 sequences, with around 14% observed a single time. Sequencing was carried out using blood. The sequence was obtained from a woman younger than 30 with Graves' hyperthyroidism.

CDR3: CASSPLAATGELFF. For the CDR3, the DNA is TGTGCCAGCAGTCCCTTAGCGGCCACCGGGGAGCTGTTTTTT. The gene calls are TRBV12-3 or TRBV12-4 and TRBJ2-2, with a tentative D call TRBD2 (6 bases). The CDR3 runs to 14 residues. The V end was cut by 5 bases, the J end by 4 bases, with 11 bases between.